Here is one T cell receptor beta chain with its context. The CDR3 loop spans 15 amino acids. The trim removed 4 bases at V and 4 bases at J, leaving 4 bases unmatched. Germline CDR1 is MNHEY and CDR2 is SMNVEV (reference sequence). Time point here: after dendritic cell vaccination, including at tumor progression/relapse. Selection required adequate fresh-frozen tumor tissue plus more than two years' survival data. These data are taken from a study of glioma-infiltrating T cells after dendritic cell vaccination. About the research overall: Patients had newly diagnosed or recurrent glioblastoma and received dendritic cell vaccines. Dendritic cell vaccine was injected intradermally three times, biweekly.

The primer mix had 60 V beta and 13 J beta primers. Sequencing used immunoSEQ multiplex PCR; TCRdb keeps in-frame clones, though not all of them. The sample shows roughly 80,000 clones, roughly 91% of them seen only once. The source material was blood, sampled after dendritic cell vaccination. The TCR comes from a human donor with glioblastoma. V usage is TRBV27 and J usage is TRBJ2-1; TRBD1 matches 10 bases. Written as DNA, the CDR3 is TGTGCCAGCAGTTGGGACAGGGGTTCTTACAATGAGCAGTTCTTC. As protein: CASSWDRGSYNEQFF.